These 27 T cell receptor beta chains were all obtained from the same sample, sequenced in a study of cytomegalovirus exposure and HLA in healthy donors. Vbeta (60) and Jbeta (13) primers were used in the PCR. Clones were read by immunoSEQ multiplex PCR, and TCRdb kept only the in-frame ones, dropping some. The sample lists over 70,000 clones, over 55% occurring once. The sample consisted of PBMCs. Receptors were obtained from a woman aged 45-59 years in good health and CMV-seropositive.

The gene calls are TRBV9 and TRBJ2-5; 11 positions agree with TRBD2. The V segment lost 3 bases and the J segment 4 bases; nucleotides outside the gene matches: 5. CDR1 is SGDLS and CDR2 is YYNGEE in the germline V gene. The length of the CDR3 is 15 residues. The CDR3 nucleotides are TGTGCCAGCAGCGGGGGGACTAGCGGCATAGAGACCCAGTACTTC. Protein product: CASSGGTSGIETQYF.

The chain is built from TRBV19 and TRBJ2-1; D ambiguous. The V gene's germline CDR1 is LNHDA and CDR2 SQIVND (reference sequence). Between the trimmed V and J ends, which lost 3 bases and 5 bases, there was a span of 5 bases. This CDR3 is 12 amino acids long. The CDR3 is CASSIAHNEQFF. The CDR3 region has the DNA TGTGCCAGTAGTATCGCGCACAATGAGCAGTTCTTC.

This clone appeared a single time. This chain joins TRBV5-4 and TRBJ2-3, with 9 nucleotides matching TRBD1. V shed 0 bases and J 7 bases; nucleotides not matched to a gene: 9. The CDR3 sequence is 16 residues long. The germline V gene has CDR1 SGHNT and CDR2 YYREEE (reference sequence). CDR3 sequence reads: CASSLGGTGQVYTQYF. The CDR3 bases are TGTGCCAGCAGCTTGGGGGGGACAGGGCAGGTGTATACGCAGTATTTT.

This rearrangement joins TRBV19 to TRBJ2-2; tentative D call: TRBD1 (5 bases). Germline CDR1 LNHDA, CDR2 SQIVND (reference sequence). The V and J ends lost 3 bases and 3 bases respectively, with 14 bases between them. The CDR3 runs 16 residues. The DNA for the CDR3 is TGTGCCAGTAGTATCGCAGGGTTCGGTGACACCGGGGAGCTGTTTTTT. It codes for CASSIAGFGDTGELFF.

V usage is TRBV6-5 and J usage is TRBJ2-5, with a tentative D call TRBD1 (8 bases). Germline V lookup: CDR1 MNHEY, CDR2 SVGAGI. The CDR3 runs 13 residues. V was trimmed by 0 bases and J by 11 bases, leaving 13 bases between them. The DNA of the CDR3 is TGTGCCAGCAGTTACTCTACAGGGGGGGAGCAGTACTTC. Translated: CASSYSTGGEQYF.

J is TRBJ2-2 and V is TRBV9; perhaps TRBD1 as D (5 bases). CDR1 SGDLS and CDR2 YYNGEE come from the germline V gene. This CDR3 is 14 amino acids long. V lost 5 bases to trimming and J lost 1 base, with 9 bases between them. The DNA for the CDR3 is TGTGCCAGCAGATTCGGACAGAACACCGGGGAGCTGTTTTTT. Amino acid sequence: CASRFGQNTGELFF.

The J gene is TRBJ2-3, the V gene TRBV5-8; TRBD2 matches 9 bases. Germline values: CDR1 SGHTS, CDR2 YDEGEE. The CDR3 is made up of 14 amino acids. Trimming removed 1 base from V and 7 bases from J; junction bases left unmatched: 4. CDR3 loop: CASSLFASGNTQYF. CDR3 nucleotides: TGTGCCAGCAGCTTGTTCGCTAGCGGGAATACGCAGTATTTT.

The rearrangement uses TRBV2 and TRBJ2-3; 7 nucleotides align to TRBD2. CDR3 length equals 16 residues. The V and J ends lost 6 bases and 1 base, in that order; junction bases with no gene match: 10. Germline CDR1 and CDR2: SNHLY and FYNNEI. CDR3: CASRFSPGLRTDTQYF. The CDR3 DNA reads TGTGCCAGCAGATTCTCTCCGGGACTACGCACAGATACGCAGTATTTT.

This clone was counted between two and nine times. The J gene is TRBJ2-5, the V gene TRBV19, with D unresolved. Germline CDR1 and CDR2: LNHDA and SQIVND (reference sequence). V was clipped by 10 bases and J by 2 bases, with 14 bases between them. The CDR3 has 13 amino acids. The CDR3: CATQGGQQETQYF. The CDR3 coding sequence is TGTGCCACCCAAGGCGGTCAGCAAGAGACCCAGTACTTC.

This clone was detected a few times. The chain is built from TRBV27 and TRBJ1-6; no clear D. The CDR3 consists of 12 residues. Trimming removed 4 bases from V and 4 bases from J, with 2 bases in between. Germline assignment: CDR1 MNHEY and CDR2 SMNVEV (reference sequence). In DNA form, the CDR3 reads TGTGCCAGCAGTTCATATAATTCACCCCTCCACTTT. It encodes CASSSYNSPLHF.

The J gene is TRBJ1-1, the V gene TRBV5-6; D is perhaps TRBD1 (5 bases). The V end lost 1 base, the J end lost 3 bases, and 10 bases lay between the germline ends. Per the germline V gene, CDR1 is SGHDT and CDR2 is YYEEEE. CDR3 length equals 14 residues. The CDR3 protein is CASSLFDRDTEAFF. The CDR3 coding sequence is TGTGCCAGCAGCTTGTTTGACAGAGACACTGAAGCTTTCTTT. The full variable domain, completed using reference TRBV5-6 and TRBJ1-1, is DAGVTQSPTHLIKTRGQQVTLRCSPKSGHDTVSWYQQALGQGPQFIFQYYEEEERQRGNFPDRFSGHQFPNYSSELNVNALLLGDSALYLCASSLFDRDTEAFFGQGTRLTVV.

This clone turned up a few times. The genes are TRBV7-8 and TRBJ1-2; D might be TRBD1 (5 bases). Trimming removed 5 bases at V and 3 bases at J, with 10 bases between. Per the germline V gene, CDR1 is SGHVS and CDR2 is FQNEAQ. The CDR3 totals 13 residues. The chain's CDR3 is CASSEGADYGYTF. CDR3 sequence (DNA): TGTGCCAGCAGCGAAGGGGCTGACTATGGCTACACCTTC. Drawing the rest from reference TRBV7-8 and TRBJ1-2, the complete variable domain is GAGVSQSPRYKVAKRGQDVALRCDPISGHVSLFWYQQALGQGPEFLTYFQNEAQLDKSGLPSDRFFAERPEGSVSTLKIQRTQQEDSAVYLCASSEGADYGYTFGSGTRLTVV.

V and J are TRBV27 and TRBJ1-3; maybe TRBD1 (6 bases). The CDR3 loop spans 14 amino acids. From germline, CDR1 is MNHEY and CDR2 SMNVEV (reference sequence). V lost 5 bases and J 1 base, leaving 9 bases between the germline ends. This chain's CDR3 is CASSAGVSGNTIYF. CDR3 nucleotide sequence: TGTGCCAGCAGTGCAGGGGTATCTGGAAACACCATATATTTT.

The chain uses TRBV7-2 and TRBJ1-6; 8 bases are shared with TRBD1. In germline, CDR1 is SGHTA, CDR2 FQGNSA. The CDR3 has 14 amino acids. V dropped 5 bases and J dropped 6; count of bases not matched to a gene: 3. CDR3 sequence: CASSGQGVNSPLHF. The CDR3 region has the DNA TGTGCCAGCAGCGGACAGGGTGTTAATTCACCCCTCCACTTT.

The CDR3 reads CASSYQAYEQYF. CDR3 bases: TGTGCCAGCAGTTACCAGGCGTACGAGCAGTACTTC. The V call is TRBV6-5, the J call TRBJ2-7; D remains ambiguous. The CDR3 is 12 amino acids. Looked up from germline, CDR1 is MNHEY and CDR2 is SVGAGI. With 2 bases removed from V and 4 bases from J, the gap between germline ends came to 6 bases.

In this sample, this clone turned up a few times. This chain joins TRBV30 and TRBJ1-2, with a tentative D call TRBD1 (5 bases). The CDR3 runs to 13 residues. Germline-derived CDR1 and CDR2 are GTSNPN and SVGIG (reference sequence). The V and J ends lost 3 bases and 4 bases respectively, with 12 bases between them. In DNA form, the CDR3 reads TGTGCCTGGAGCCTCTCTCAGGGCTATGGCTACACCTTC. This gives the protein CAWSLSQGYGYTF.

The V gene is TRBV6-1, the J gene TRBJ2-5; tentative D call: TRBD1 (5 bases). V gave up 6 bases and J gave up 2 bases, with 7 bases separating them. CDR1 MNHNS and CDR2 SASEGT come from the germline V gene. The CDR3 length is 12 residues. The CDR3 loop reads CASRDTQETQYF. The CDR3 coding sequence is TGTGCCAGCAGGGACACTCAAGAGACCCAGTACTTC.

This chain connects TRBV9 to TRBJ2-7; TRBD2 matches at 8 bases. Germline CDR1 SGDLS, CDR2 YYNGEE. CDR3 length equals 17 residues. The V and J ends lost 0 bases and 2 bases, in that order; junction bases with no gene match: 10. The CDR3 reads CASSVAVGSGDTYEQYF. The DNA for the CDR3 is TGTGCCAGCAGCGTAGCGGTGGGTAGCGGGGATACCTACGAGCAGTACTTC.

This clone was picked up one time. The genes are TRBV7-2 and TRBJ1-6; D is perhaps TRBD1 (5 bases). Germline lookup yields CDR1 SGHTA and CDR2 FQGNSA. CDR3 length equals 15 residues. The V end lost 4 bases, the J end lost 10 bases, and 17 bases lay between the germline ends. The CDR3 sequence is CASSSTQGSQSPLHF. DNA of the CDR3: TGTGCCAGCAGCTCCACGCAGGGTTCCCAATCACCCCTCCACTTT. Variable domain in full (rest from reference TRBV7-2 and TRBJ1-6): GAGVSQSPSNKVTEKGKDVELRCDPISGHTALYWYRQSLGQGLEFLIYFQGNSAPDKSGLPSDRFSAERTGGSVSTLTIQRTQQEDSAVYLCASSSTQGSQSPLHFGNGTRLTVT.

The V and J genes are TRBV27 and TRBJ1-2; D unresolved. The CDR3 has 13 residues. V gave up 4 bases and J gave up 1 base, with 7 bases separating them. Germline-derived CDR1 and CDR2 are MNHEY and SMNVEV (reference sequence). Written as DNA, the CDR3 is TGTGCCAGCAGTTCGCGGCTTAACTATGGCTACACCTTC. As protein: CASSSRLNYGYTF.

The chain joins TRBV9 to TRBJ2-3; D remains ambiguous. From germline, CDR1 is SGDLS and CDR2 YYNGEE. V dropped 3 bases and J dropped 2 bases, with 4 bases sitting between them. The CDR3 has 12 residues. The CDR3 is CASSAFTDTQYF. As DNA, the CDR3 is TGTGCCAGCAGCGCCTTCACAGATACGCAGTATTTT.

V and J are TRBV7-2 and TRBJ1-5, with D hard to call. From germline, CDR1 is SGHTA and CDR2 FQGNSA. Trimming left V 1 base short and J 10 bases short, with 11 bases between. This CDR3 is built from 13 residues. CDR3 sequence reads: CASSLDQRGPQHF. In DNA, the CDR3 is TGTGCCAGCAGCTTAGATCAACGGGGACCCCAGCATTTT.

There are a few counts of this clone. Written as DNA, the CDR3 is TGCGCCAGCAGCTGGGGGCGGGGGGGCTACGAGCAGTACTTC. Its protein product is CASSWGRGGYEQYF. The chain couples TRBV5-1 to TRBJ2-7; the match to TRBD2 covers 9 bases. CDR1 SGHRS and CDR2 YFSETQ come from the germline V gene. Losses at the gene ends were 3 bases for V and 3 bases for J; bases not matched to a gene: 4. The CDR3 consists of 14 residues.

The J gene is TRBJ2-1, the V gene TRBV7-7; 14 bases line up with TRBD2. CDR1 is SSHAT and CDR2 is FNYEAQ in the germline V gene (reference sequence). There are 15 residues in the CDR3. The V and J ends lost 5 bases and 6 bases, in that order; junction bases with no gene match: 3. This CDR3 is CASSQGLAGVNEQFF. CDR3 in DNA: TGTGCCAGCAGCCAGGGACTAGCGGGGGTCAATGAGCAGTTCTTC.

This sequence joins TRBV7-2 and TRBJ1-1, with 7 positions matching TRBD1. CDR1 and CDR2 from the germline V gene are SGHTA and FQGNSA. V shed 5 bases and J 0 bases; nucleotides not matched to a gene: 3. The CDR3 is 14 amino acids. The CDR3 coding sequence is TGTGCCAGCAGCAAGGGACAGCTGAACACTGAAGCTTTCTTT. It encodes CASSKGQLNTEAFF.

CDR3 sequence reads: CASSLESGGEQYF. The CDR3 DNA is TGTGCCAGCAGCTTGGAGTCAGGGGGCGAGCAGTACTTC. The chain couples TRBV5-4 to TRBJ2-7, with 7 positions matching TRBD1. This CDR3 is 13 amino acids long. Germline V lookup: CDR1 SGHNT, CDR2 YYREEE (reference sequence). V gave up 0 bases and J gave up 6 bases; unmatched junction bases: 3.

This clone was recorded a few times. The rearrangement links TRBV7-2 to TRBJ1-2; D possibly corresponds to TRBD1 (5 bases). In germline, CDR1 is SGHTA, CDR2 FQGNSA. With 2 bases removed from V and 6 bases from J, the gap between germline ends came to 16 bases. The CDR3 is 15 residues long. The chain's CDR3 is CASSLRGGAGDGYTF. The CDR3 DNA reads TGTGCCAGCAGCTTAAGGGGAGGAGCGGGAGATGGCTACACCTTC.